A single sample gave rise to the 21 T cell receptor beta chains below, sequenced in a study of blood T cell repertoires in COVID-19 (dated by TCRdb to the early 2020s). The library was built by means of the immunoSEQ multiplex PCR assay. Not all clones reach the TCRdb copy of this immuneACCESS table, which keeps in-frame sequences only. Checked studies attribute under half of the gap to unresolved V genes and leave the rest unexplained. The sample table lists just under 300,000 clones, approximately 86% of them with a count of one. 1% to 1.5% of the sample lies in the top ten. Sequencing was carried out using peripheral blood. All receptors come from a man between 65 and 85 years old with acute or convalescent COVID-19.

This sequence joins TRBV4-3 and TRBJ2-5; 7 bases are shared with TRBD1. V lost 1 base to trimming and J lost 5 bases; unmatched junction nucleotides: 7. Germline V lookup: CDR1 LGHNA, CDR2 YSLEER. The CDR3 is 15 residues long. The CDR3 loop reads CASSQGPETGETQYF. The CDR3 nucleotides read TGCGCCAGCAGCCAAGGGCCGGAGACAGGGGAGACCCAGTACTTC.

This chain uses TRBV28 with TRBJ1-6, with TRBD1 matching over 7 bases. This CDR3 contains 14 residues. Germline V CDR1 and CDR2: MDHEN, SYDVKM. The V and J ends lost 7 bases and 2 bases, in that order; junction bases with no gene match: 2. CDR3 sequence (DNA): TGTGCCAGCAAGAGGGGGCCCTATAATTCACCCCTCCACTTT. Protein product: CASKRGPYNSPLHF. The full variable domain, in which reference TRBV28 and TRBJ1-6 provide the parts outside the CDR3, is DVKVTQSSRYLVKRTGEKVFLECVQDMDHENMFWYRQDPGLGLRLIYFSYDVKMKEKGDIPEGYSVSREKKERFSLILESASTNQTSMYLCASKRGPYNSPLHFGNGTRLTVT.

V usage is TRBV7-9 and J usage is TRBJ1-2; the match to TRBD1 covers 7 bases. The V segment lost 2 bases and the J segment 5 bases; nucleotides outside the gene matches: 8. The CDR3 consists of 15 residues. Germline lookup yields CDR1 SEHNR and CDR2 FQNEAQ (reference sequence). The CDR3 loop reads CASSLSGTDRYGYTF. The CDR3 bases are TGTGCCAGCAGCTTATCAGGGACAGACCGTTATGGCTACACCTTC.

The DNA for the CDR3 is TGTGCCAGCAGCTTGGCGTTGGCGGGGGGTCGGACAGATACGCAGTATTTT. This encodes CASSLALAGGRTDTQYF. V usage is TRBV5-4 and J usage is TRBJ2-3, with 8 bases matching TRBD2. Germline values: CDR1 SGHNT, CDR2 YYREEE (reference sequence). V was pared by 0 bases and J by 3 bases, with 9 bases of the junction left unmatched. The CDR3 runs to 17 residues.

Written as DNA, the CDR3 is TGTGCCAGCAGCTTGACAGGGGGTAATGAAAAACTGTTTTTT. Encoded protein: CASSLTGGNEKLFF. The chain couples TRBV7-9 to TRBJ1-4; 9 bases match TRBD1. The V gene end was trimmed by 3 bases and the J gene end by 4 bases; junction bases not matched to a gene: 0. Per the germline V gene, CDR1 is SEHNR and CDR2 is FQNEAQ (reference sequence). The CDR3 totals 14 residues.

This clone was detected only a few times. The chain links TRBV14 to TRBJ1-1; D uncertain. Per germline, CDR1 SGHDN and CDR2 FVKESK. This CDR3 is built from 12 residues. V lost 4 bases, J lost 7 bases, and 10 bases lay in between. The CDR3 region has the DNA TGTGCCAGCAGCCTCGGTTATGTTGAAGCTTTCTTT. It yields the protein CASSLGYVEAFF.

This sequence joins TRBV19 and TRBJ2-2; the match to TRBD1 covers 10 bases. Trimming took 8 bases from V and 7 from J; bases not matched to a gene: 7. This CDR3 comprises 14 residues. Germline lookup yields CDR1 LNHDA and CDR2 SQIVND (reference sequence). For the CDR3, the DNA is TGTGCCAGTCCCGGACAGGGGGACAACGGGGAGCTGTTTTTT. This codes for CASPGQGDNGELFF.

The chain uses TRBV7-2 and TRBJ1-4; 9 nucleotides line up with TRBD1. The CDR3 contains 15 residues. V gave up 6 bases and J gave up 8 bases; unmatched junction bases: 10. Germline V gene lookup returns CDR1 SGHTA and CDR2 FQGNSA. The CDR3 loop is CASSVSGTGYEKLFF. The DNA of the CDR3 is TGTGCCAGCAGTGTTTCCGGGACAGGGTACGAAAAACTGTTTTTT.

The chain employs TRBV5-1 and TRBJ1-1; TRBD1 agrees at 7 bases. Unmatched junction bases numbered 11, after V lost 4 bases and J lost 11 bases. The germline gives CDR1 SGHRS, CDR2 YFSETQ. The CDR3 extends over 13 amino acids. The CDR3 loop is CASSIPGQHGAFF. The CDR3 bases are TGCGCCAGCAGCATACCGGGACAGCATGGTGCTTTCTTT.

This clone was detected once. The rearrangement uses TRBV24-1 and TRBJ2-1, with 11 nucleotides matching TRBD1. This CDR3 contains 16 residues. Germline V gives CDR1 KGHDR, CDR2 SFDVKD. V was pared by 4 bases and J by 2 bases, with 3 bases of the junction left unmatched. CDR3 in amino acids: CATSDPDRGPYNEQFF. The CDR3 DNA sequence: TGTGCCACCAGTGACCCGGACAGGGGGCCCTACAATGAGCAGTTCTTC.

The chain employs TRBV3-1 (or the pseudogene TRBV3-2) and TRBJ1-2, with D perhaps matching TRBD1 (5 bases). Trimming cost V 0 bases and J 8 bases, with 7 bases left between them. This CDR3 region has 12 residues. Per the germline V gene, CDR1 is LGHDT and CDR2 is YNNKEL (reference sequence). The chain's CDR3 is CASSQDQGGYTF. As DNA, the CDR3 is TGTGCCAGCAGCCAAGATCAGGGCGGCTACACCTTC.

The V gene is TRBV18, the J gene TRBJ1-5; no clear D gene. In germline, CDR1 is KGHSH, CDR2 LQKENI. V was clipped by 4 bases and J by 0 bases, with 7 bases between them. CDR3 length: 14 residues. The CDR3 region has the DNA TGTGCCAGCTCACTCAGGAATAGCAATCAGCCCCAGCATTTT. Residues: CASSLRNSNQPQHF.

The chain uses TRBV19 and TRBJ1-5, with TRBD1 matching 7 bases. Germline V lookup: CDR1 LNHDA, CDR2 SQIVND (reference sequence). The CDR3 totals 16 residues. Trimming took 4 bases from V and 4 from J; bases not matched to a gene: 10. CDR3 nucleotide sequence: TGTGCCAGTAGTACCCAGAGACAGGGAAATAATCAGCCCCAGCATTTT. Amino acids: CASSTQRQGNNQPQHF.

Points on this clone: This sample also contains other DNA sequences that code for the same CDR3. The chain combines TRBV5-1 with TRBJ2-2, with D possibly being TRBD1 (6 bases). This CDR3 is built from 16 residues. CDR1 is SGHRS and CDR2 is YFSETQ in the germline V gene. V was pared by 0 bases and J by 0 bases, with 9 bases between. The CDR3 DNA sequence: TGCGCCAGCAGCTTGGTGCGGACAGCGAACACCGGGGAGCTGTTTTTT. Protein product: CASSLVRTANTGELFF.

The genes are TRBV6-2 or TRBV6-3 and TRBJ1-1; D remains ambiguous. The length of the CDR3 is 15 residues. Per germline, CDR1 MNHEY and CDR2 SVGEGT. V shed 4 bases and J shed 0 bases, with 12 bases lying between them. Written as DNA, the CDR3 is TGTGCCAGCAGTTCCCCAGGTCAGCTGAACACTGAAGCTTTCTTT. Its protein is CASSSPGQLNTEAFF.

The chain couples TRBV5-6 to TRBJ2-7; TRBD1 agrees at 12 bases. This CDR3 is built from 16 residues. The V and J ends lost 0 bases and 7 bases, in that order; junction bases with no gene match: 8. In germline, CDR1 is SGHDT, CDR2 YYEEEE. The CDR3, as DNA: TGTGCCAGCAGCTTGGGCGGGACAGGGGGCTGGGATGAGCAGTACTTC. This gives the protein CASSLGGTGGWDEQYF.

V is TRBV7-9 and J is TRBJ2-1; no reliable D call. V was trimmed by 5 bases and J by 0 bases, leaving 14 bases between them. CDR1 SEHNR and CDR2 FQNEAQ come from the germline V gene (reference sequence). The length of the CDR3 is 16 residues. CDR3 protein: CASSARSTRSYNEQFF. CDR3 in DNA: TGTGCCAGCAGCGCCCGGTCCACTCGCTCCTACAATGAGCAGTTCTTC.

The J gene is TRBJ1-3, the V gene TRBV6-5; no clear D gene. The length of the CDR3 is 15 residues. The V end lost 2 bases, the J end lost 0 bases, and 8 bases lay between the germline ends. Germline values: CDR1 MNHEY, CDR2 SVGAGI. CDR3 sequence: CASSYSVASGNTIYF. For the CDR3, the DNA is TGTGCCAGCAGTTACAGCGTAGCCTCTGGAAACACCATATATTTT.

The genes are TRBV5-4 and TRBJ2-1, with 10 bases fitting TRBD2. Germline V gene sequence: CDR1 SGHNT, CDR2 YYREEE (reference sequence). Trimming removed 1 base from V and 1 base from J; junction bases left unmatched: 2. The CDR3 has 16 residues. CDR3 in amino acids: CASSLQRGGSYNEQFF. The DNA for the CDR3 is TGTGCCAGCAGCTTGCAGCGGGGGGGGTCCTACAATGAGCAGTTCTTC.

The chain carries TRBV7-8 and TRBJ2-7, with 12 bases lining up with TRBD2. Per germline, CDR1 SGHVS and CDR2 FQNEAQ. The length of the CDR3 is 15 residues. V gave up 1 base and J gave up 7 bases; unmatched junction bases: 5. The chain's CDR3 is CASSLVLAGGGEQYF. CDR3 nucleotide sequence: TGTGCCAGCAGCTTAGTCCTAGCGGGAGGGGGAGAGCAGTACTTC.

The rearrangement uses TRBV28 and TRBJ2-5; weak D call: TRBD2 (6 bases). This CDR3 spans 10 amino acids. From germline, CDR1 is MDHEN and CDR2 SYDVKM. This CDR3 is CVAGSETQYF. The CDR3 region has the DNA TGTGTCGCGGGGAGCGAGACCCAGTACTTC.